The sample holds many counts of the clone carrying this T cell receptor beta chain. The data were obtained in a study of T-cell reconstitution after alpha-beta-depleted transplantation in children. The CDR3 is made up of 14 amino acids. J lost 6 bases, V lost 0 bases, and 2 bases had no gene match. Germline V gene lookup returns CDR1 DFQATT and CDR2 SNEGSKA (reference sequence). Unique molecular identifiers featured in how the TCRbeta library was prepared. A single record per CDR3 protein comes from TCRdb applying MiXCR to the PCR reads. The data hold about 640,000 distinct CDR3 sequences, with approximately 17% observed a single time.

The TCR was taken from a human donor who donated a stem cell graft to a child with acute myeloid leukemia. Here the sequenced sample was PBMCs from the stem cell graft donor, taken from the stem cell graft. The rearrangement uses TRBV20-1 and TRBJ1-6; 7 bases map to TRBD1. DNA for the CDR3: TGCAGTGCTAGAGAGGGGACAGTTAATTCACCCCTCCACTTT. Translation: CSAREGTVNSPLHF.